This T cell receptor beta chain was obtained from a study of shared clonotypes between healthy human individuals. General study points: Sharing across a few donors was seen in roughly 5% of naive CD4 clonotypes.

Each subset's genomic DNA was split evenly across several immunoSEQ plates. As originally analysed: Filtering was not the same, since immunoSEQ gave junction-only sequences without quality scores. Produced via immunoSEQ multiplex PCR; TCRdb's table is partial and in-frame only. V and J calls and clone size are as listed in that table; D and trimming were resolved from the DNA. The data show 90,000 to 150,000 clones, 68% seen once. The trim removed 8 bases at V and 9 bases at J, leaving 15 bases unmatched. This CDR3 comprises 15 residues. Germline V CDR1 and CDR2: MGHDK, SYGVNS. In its sample, this clone was seen many times. As yet, its antigen is unknown.

The chain couples TRBV25-1 to TRBJ2-1; TRBD1 agrees at 8 bases. This TCR came from a woman under 40 in good health. Sequences were obtained from memory CD8+ T cells sorted from blood. Subset here: CD45RO+ cells pooled with CCR7-negative TemRA cells. This CDR3 reads CASAPPDRVPGEQFF. CDR3 nucleotide sequence: TGTGCCAGCGCCCCGCCGGACAGGGTACCAGGTGAGCAGTTCTTC.